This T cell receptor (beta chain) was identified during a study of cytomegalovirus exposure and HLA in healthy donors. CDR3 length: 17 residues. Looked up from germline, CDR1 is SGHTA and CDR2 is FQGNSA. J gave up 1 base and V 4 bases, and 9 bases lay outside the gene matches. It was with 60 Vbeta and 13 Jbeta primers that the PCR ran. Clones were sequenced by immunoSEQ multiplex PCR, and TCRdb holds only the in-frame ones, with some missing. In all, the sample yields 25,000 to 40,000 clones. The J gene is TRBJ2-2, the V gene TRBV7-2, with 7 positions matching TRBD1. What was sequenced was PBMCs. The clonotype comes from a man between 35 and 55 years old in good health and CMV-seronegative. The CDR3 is CASSSPIWTGNTGELFF. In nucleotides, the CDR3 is TGTGCCAGCAGCTCACCGATCTGGACAGGGAACACCGGGGAGCTGTTTTTT.